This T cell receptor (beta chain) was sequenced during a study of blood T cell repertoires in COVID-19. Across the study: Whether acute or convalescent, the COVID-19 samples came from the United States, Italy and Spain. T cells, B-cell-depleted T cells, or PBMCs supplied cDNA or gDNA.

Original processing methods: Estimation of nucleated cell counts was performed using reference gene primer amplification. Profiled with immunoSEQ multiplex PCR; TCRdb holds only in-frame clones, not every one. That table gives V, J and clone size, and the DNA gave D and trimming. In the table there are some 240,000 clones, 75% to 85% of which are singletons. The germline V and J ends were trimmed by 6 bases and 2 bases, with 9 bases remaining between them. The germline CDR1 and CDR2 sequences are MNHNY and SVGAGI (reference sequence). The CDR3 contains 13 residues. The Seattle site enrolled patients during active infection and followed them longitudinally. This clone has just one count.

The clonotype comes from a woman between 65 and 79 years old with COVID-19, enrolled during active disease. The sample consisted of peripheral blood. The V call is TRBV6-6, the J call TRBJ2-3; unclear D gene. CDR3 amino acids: CASSQYYTDTQYF. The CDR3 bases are TGTGCCAGCAGCCAGTATTACACAGATACGCAGTATTTT.